The next 7 T cell receptor beta chains were all read from a single sample in a study of OX40 agonist ivuxolimab in advanced cancers. Repertoires were generated with immunoSEQ multiplex PCR, while TCRdb's copy carries only in-frame clones and drops some. The sample carries more than 60,000 clones, around 94% recorded once. Sequencing used CD4+ or CD8+ T cells sorted from blood, obtained in a trial of the OX40 agonist ivuxolimab. These receptors were obtained from an adult with an advanced solid tumor such as melanoma, head and neck, liver or kidney cancer.

The chain joins TRBV4-2 to TRBJ2-6; TRBD1 aligns across 7 bases. Germline trimming cut 0 bases from V and 4 bases from J; bases unmatched to any gene: 3. The CDR3 spans 16 residues. Per germline, CDR1 LGHNA and CDR2 YNFKEQ. The CDR3 DNA is TGTGCCAGCAGCCAAGACAGGGGGACCGGGGCCAACGTCCTGACTTTC. This encodes CASSQDRGTGANVLTF.

The chain is built from TRBV15 and TRBJ1-5; D not certain. The CDR3 contains 15 residues. Looked up from germline, CDR1 is LNHNV and CDR2 is YYDKDF (reference sequence). V shed 0 bases and J shed 2 bases, with 8 bases lying between them. The CDR3 nucleotides read TGTGCCACCAGCAGAGACGGGATTGGCAATCAGCCCCAGCATTTT. Encoded protein: CATSRDGIGNQPQHF.

This chain joins TRBV4-3 and TRBJ1-4; 7 bases fit TRBD1. This CDR3 spans 17 amino acids. V lost 4 bases to trimming and J lost 3 bases; unmatched junction nucleotides: 11. The germline V gene encodes CDR1 LGHNA and CDR2 YSLEER. The CDR3 loop is CASSPNRPQGANEKLFF. In DNA form, the CDR3 reads TGCGCCAGCAGCCCGAACCGGCCTCAGGGGGCTAATGAAAAACTGTTTTTT.

The chain couples TRBV5-5 to TRBJ2-5; a possible D gene is TRBD1 (6 bases). V was cut by 5 bases and J by 5 bases, with 19 bases left in between. The germline CDR1 and CDR2 sequences are SGHKS and YYEKEE (reference sequence). This CDR3 spans 15 amino acids. CDR3 nucleotides: TGTGCCAGCAGATCAGACAGGAGGCCCAGTGAGACCCAGTACTTC. Its translation: CASRSDRRPSETQYF.

This rearrangement joins TRBV18 to TRBJ2-7; 9 nucleotides align to TRBD1. CDR3 length equals 15 residues. Germline assignment: CDR1 KGHSH and CDR2 LQKENI. V was clipped by 6 bases and J by 2 bases; unmatched bases: 8. The CDR3 nucleotides read TGTGCCAGCTCGCCCCGGGACAGGGCCACCTACGAGCAGTACTTC. Translation: CASSPRDRATYEQYF.

The chain uses TRBV19 and TRBJ2-7; no clear D gene. V shed 3 bases and J shed 1 base, with 10 bases lying between them. The CDR3 totals 14 residues. CDR1 LNHDA and CDR2 SQIVND come from the germline V gene (reference sequence). The CDR3 region has the DNA TGTGCCAGTAGTATTGTGGCAGATTCCTACGAGCAGTACTTC. This codes for CASSIVADSYEQYF.

The chain couples TRBV29-1 to TRBJ2-7; 10 bases line up with TRBD1. Germline lookup yields CDR1 SQVTM and CDR2 ANQGSEA. The CDR3 sequence is 15 residues long. J was trimmed by 3 bases and V by 2 bases; bases with no gene match: 7. CDR3 loop: CSVESPWTGGYEQYF. In DNA, the CDR3 is TGCAGCGTTGAAAGCCCCTGGACAGGGGGCTACGAGCAGTACTTC.